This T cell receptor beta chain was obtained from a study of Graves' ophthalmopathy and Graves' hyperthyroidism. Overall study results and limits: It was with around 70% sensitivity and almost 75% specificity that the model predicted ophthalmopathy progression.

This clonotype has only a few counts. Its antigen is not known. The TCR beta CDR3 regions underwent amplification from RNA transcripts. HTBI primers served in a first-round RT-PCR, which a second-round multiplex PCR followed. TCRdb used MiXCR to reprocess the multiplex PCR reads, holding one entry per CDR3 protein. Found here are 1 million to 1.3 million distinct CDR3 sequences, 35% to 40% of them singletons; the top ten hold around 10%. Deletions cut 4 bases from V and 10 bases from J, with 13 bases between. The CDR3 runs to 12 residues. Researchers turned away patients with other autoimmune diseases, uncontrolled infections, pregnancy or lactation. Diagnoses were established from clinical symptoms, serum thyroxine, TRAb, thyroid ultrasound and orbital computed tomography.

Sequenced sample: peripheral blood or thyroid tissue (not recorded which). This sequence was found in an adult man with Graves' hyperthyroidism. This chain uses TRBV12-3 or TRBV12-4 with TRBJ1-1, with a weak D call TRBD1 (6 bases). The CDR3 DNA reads TGTGCCAGCAGTTCGAACCTCAGGGGAGCTTTCTTT. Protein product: CASSSNLRGAFF.